Shown below are 9 T cell receptor beta chains from a single sample sequenced in a study of a mutant IDH1 vaccine in newly diagnosed glioma. The repertoire was sequenced with immunoSEQ multiplex PCR; TCRdb's copy has only in-frame clones and lacks some. This sample has over 75,000 clones; roughly 77% occur once, and the top ten carry around 5%. Antigen specificity for these receptors is unknown. Time point of the sample: week 47, end of study. What each vaccine dose contained was 300 ug of mutant IDH1 20-mer peptide, accompanied by topical imiquimod. Sequencing was performed on PBMCs, taken from a glioma patient whose treatment included an IDH1 peptide vaccine. Receptor source: a middle-aged man with glioma.

The chain recombines TRBV6-1 with TRBJ2-7, with D unclear. Germline CDR1 reads MNHNS; CDR2 reads SASEGT. Deletions cut 7 bases from V and 2 bases from J, with 15 bases between. The CDR3 is 14 amino acids. The CDR3 bases are TGTGCCAGCATGGGCCCAGAACGAACCTACGAGCAGTACTTC. Translating gives CASMGPERTYEQYF.

The J gene is TRBJ2-3, the V gene TRBV7-6, with D perhaps TRBD2 (6 bases). Germline-derived CDR1 and CDR2 are SGHVS and FNYEAQ. This CDR3 has 16 residues. V was cut by 4 bases and J by 2 bases, with 16 bases left in between. CDR3 residues: CASSSGAGGYTDTQYF. The CDR3 DNA sequence: TGTGCCAGCAGCTCCGGAGCGGGCGGATACACAGATACGCAGTATTTT.

This clone appeared a single time. The V call is TRBV5-1, the J call TRBJ2-3, with a possible D match to TRBD2 (6 bases). Per germline, CDR1 SGHRS and CDR2 YFSETQ. The CDR3 extends over 15 amino acids. Trimming left V 2 bases short and J 0 bases short, with 10 bases between. This CDR3 reads CASSFSGLSTDTQYF. CDR3 bases: TGCGCCAGCAGCTTTAGCGGTCTAAGCACAGATACGCAGTATTTT.

This chain joins TRBV28 and TRBJ1-1, with unresolved D. Trimming removed 7 bases from V and 6 bases from J, with 12 bases in between. This CDR3 region has 12 residues. CDR1 and CDR2 (germline): MDHEN, SYDVKM. CDR3 in DNA: TGTGCCAGCACCCGGACCCACTCTGAAGCTTTCTTT. Translating gives CASTRTHSEAFF.

This rearrangement joins TRBV10-3 to TRBJ2-7; D unresolved. With 10 bases removed from V and 4 bases from J, the gap between germline ends came to 8 bases. This CDR3 spans 10 amino acids. Per the germline V gene, CDR1 is ENHRY and CDR2 is SYGVKD. The CDR3 sequence is CATLEYEQYF. CDR3 nucleotides: TGTGCCACCCTTGAATACGAGCAGTACTTC.

The genes are TRBV6-5 and TRBJ2-7, with a weak D call TRBD1 (6 bases). Per the germline V gene, CDR1 is MNHEY and CDR2 is SVGAGI. V was trimmed by 0 bases and J by 0 bases, leaving 12 bases between them. The CDR3 has 16 residues. For the CDR3, the DNA is TGTGCCAGCAGTTACTCGACGGGACACTTCTCCTACGAGCAGTACTTC. Protein: CASSYSTGHFSYEQYF.

This chain joins TRBV6-5 and TRBJ1-5; TRBD1 is a possible D gene (6 bases). Looked up from germline, CDR1 is MNHEY and CDR2 is SVGAGI. The V end was cut by 4 bases, the J end by 0 bases, with 10 bases between. CDR3 size: 15 residues. The CDR3 here is CASSSAGASNQPQHF. The CDR3 DNA reads TGTGCCAGCAGTTCAGCAGGGGCTAGCAATCAGCCCCAGCATTTT.

The chain couples TRBV11-2 to TRBJ1-6, with D maybe TRBD1 (6 bases). The V gene lost 2 bases and the J gene lost 10 bases, with 21 bases spanning the gap. The CDR3 consists of 17 residues. The germline V gene encodes CDR1 SGHAT and CDR2 FQNNGV. In nucleotides, the CDR3 is TGTGCCAGCAGCTTATCTTGGAGGGGCAGGGGAAACTCACCCCTCCACTTT. This gives the protein CASSLSWRGRGNSPLHF.

V is TRBV7-9 and J is TRBJ1-4, with 7 bases aligning to TRBD1. Looked up from germline, CDR1 is SEHNR and CDR2 is FQNEAQ (reference sequence). There are 14 residues in the CDR3. V lost 2 bases to trimming and J lost 8 bases; unmatched junction nucleotides: 5. For the CDR3, the DNA is TGTGCCAGCAGCTTAACAGGGGTGAGAGAAAAACTGTTTTTT. This codes for CASSLTGVREKLFF.